This TCR beta chain derives from a study of shared clonotypes between healthy human individuals. At the level of the study: Three plates each covered CD4 naive and memory; CD8 naive two, CD8 memory one. The study's findings and limits: It was observed that 5% to 6% of naive CD4 clonotypes were shared across several donors. Researchers sampled only blood; tissue repertoires likely differ.

The authors distributed each subset's genomic DNA evenly over several immunoSEQ plates. The method was immunoSEQ multiplex PCR; TCRdb's version includes in-frame clones alone and lacks a portion of them. The sample lists about 820,000 clones; 92% were seen once. The CDR3 contains 15 residues. CDR1 and CDR2 (germline): MGHRA, YSYEKL. Between the trimmed V and J ends, which lost 3 bases and 4 bases, there was a span of 16 bases. Details on this clone: No antigen is known for it.

It was CD45RO-negative cells, positively selected for CCR7, that made up naive CD8 cells, with terminally differentiated effector memory CD45RA+ cells excluded. This sequence was found in a man aged 30-40 years in good health. Input material: naive CD8+ T cells sorted from blood. The chain employs TRBV4-1 and TRBJ2-7; D is unresolved. In DNA, the CDR3 is TGCGCCAGCAGCCACTCAAGCCTAAAGCAATACGAGCAGTACTTC. As protein: CASSHSSLKQYEQYF.